These 30 T cell receptor beta chains were sequenced from one sample in a study of a mutant IDH1 vaccine in newly diagnosed glioma. Time point here: baseline, week 1 (first vaccination visit). Noted treatment: pre-vaccination baseline after standard-of-care therapy. Some clones are missing from TCRdb's copy, which holds only in-frame ones; the method was immunoSEQ multiplex PCR. In the table there are tens of thousands of clones, roughly 80% of which are singletons. This specimen was PBMCs, taken from a glioma patient treated with radiotherapy, temozolomide or both. The receptor set was obtained from a woman aged 50 to 60 with glioma.

This clone was seen a few times. The V call is TRBV2, the J call TRBJ2-7, with D tentatively TRBD2 (5 bases). Trimming shortened V by 7 bases and J by 6 bases, and 7 bases separated the two germline ends. The CDR3 totals 10 residues. Germline V gene sequence: CDR1 SNHLY, CDR2 FYNNEI. CDR3 coding DNA: TGTGCCAGCAAAGGAGGCGAGCAGTACTTC. Amino acid sequence: CASKGGEQYF.

J is TRBJ1-1 and V is TRBV5-1, with no clear D. Germline lookup yields CDR1 SGHRS and CDR2 YFSETQ. The CDR3 is 13 amino acids. Trimming removed 0 bases at V and 5 bases at J, with 8 bases between. The DNA for the CDR3 is TGCGCCAGCAGCTTGGCGGGGAGGACTGAAGCTTTCTTT. This translates into CASSLAGRTEAFF. The entire variable domain, with the rest obtained from reference TRBV5-1 and TRBJ1-1, is as follows: KAGVTQTPRYLIKTRGQQVTLSCSPISGHRSVSWYQQTPGQGLQFLFEYFSETQRNKGNFPGRFSGRQFSNSRSEMNVSTLELGDSALYLCASSLAGRTEAFFGQGTRLTVV.

The CDR3 DNA follows: TGTGCCAGCAGCTTGACGACAGGGAGGGGCACAGATACGCAGTATTTT. This codes for CASSLTTGRGTDTQYF. V gene TRBV7-9 combines with J gene TRBJ2-3, with D perhaps assigned TRBD1 or TRBD2 (7 bases each). CDR1 and CDR2 (germline): SEHNR, FQNEAQ (reference sequence). V was shortened by 3 bases and J by 1 base, with 14 bases between the two germline ends. CDR3 length: 16 amino acids.

The chain couples TRBV7-9 to TRBJ2-5, with 9 bases aligning to TRBD2. The CDR3 is 15 residues long. V shed 6 bases and J 5 bases; nucleotides not matched to a gene: 10. Germline lookup yields CDR1 SEHNR and CDR2 FQNEAQ (reference sequence). In nucleotides, the CDR3 is TGTGCCAGCAGGTTTAGCGGGGGCGGCGGGGAGACCCAGTACTTC. It translates to CASRFSGGGGETQYF.

The J gene is TRBJ1-2, the V gene TRBV2; TRBD1 might be the D (5 bases). Between the trimmed V and J ends, which lost 1 base and 4 bases, there was a span of 10 bases. Germline V gene data show CDR1 as SNHLY and CDR2 as FYNNEI. The CDR3 loop spans 14 amino acids. The CDR3 nucleotides read TGTGCCAGCAGTGAAGGGGGGGTTTCCTATGGCTACACCTTC. As protein: CASSEGGVSYGYTF. The full variable domain, completed using reference TRBV2 and TRBJ1-2, is EPEVTQTPSHQVTQMGQEVILRCVPISNHLYFYWYRQILGQKVEFLVSFYNNEISEKSEIFDDQFSVERPDGSNFTLKIRSTKLEDSAMYFCASSEGGVSYGYTFGSGTRLTVV.

V and J are TRBV10-3 and TRBJ2-3, with D maybe TRBD1 (6 bases). This CDR3 has 14 residues. CDR1 and CDR2 from the germline V gene are ENHRY and SYGVKD. V dropped 2 bases and J dropped 6 bases, with 12 bases sitting between them. This chain's CDR3 is CAISEGQGRDTQYF. The CDR3 bases are TGTGCCATCAGTGAGGGCCAGGGGCGGGATACGCAGTATTTT.

This clone was picked up one time. The chain combines TRBV11-3 with TRBJ2-7; D not certain. CDR1 is SGHNT and CDR2 is YENEEA in the germline V gene. The length of the CDR3 is 12 residues. V dropped 2 bases and J dropped 6 bases, with 8 bases sitting between them. CDR3 nucleotides: TGTGCCAGCAGCTTATATATGGGCGAGCAGTACTTC. This encodes CASSLYMGEQYF.

The chain employs TRBV2 and TRBJ2-7; D unresolved. This CDR3 is 14 amino acids long. Germline CDR1 and CDR2: SNHLY and FYNNEI. V was shortened by 2 bases and J by 1 base, with 9 bases between the two germline ends. The CDR3 sequence is CASSETFKSYEQYF. CDR3 nucleotide sequence: TGTGCCAGCAGTGAAACGTTCAAGTCCTACGAGCAGTACTTC.

The rearrangement links TRBV5-6 to TRBJ1-5; D is unclear. The CDR3 has 11 amino acids. In germline, CDR1 is SGHDT, CDR2 YYEEEE. V was clipped by 6 bases and J by 10 bases, with 11 bases between them. In DNA form, the CDR3 reads TGTGCCAGCACCCCTCTATTTCCCCAGCATTTT. Its protein product is CASTPLFPQHF.

This chain joins TRBV5-1 and TRBJ2-7, with unresolved D. Germline V gene lookup returns CDR1 SGHRS and CDR2 YFSETQ. V was shortened by 3 bases and J by 3 bases, with 7 bases between the two germline ends. The CDR3 covers 12 residues. CDR3 DNA: TGCGCCAGCAGCTCACCCAACTACGAGCAGTACTTC. It is translated as CASSSPNYEQYF.

The chain employs TRBV29-1 and TRBJ1-1; no clear D gene. This CDR3 has 12 residues. The V gene lost 1 base and the J gene lost 1 base, with 4 bases spanning the gap. In germline, CDR1 is SQVTM, CDR2 ANQGSEA. The CDR3, as DNA: TGCAGCGTTGAAGGGGGGAACACTGAAGCTTTCTTT. Translating gives CSVEGGNTEAFF.

The chain links TRBV14 to TRBJ1-2, with D possibly being TRBD1 (6 bases). Germline V gives CDR1 SGHDN, CDR2 FVKESK. The germline V and J ends were trimmed by 1 base and 4 bases, with 10 bases remaining between them. CDR3 length equals 14 residues. In DNA form, the CDR3 reads TGTGCCAGCAGCCAAGTTCAGGGGCCCTATGGCTACACCTTC. Protein product: CASSQVQGPYGYTF.

The V call is TRBV5-4, the J call TRBJ2-5; D possibly uses TRBD1 or TRBD2 (5 bases each). With 1 base removed from V and 3 bases from J, the gap between germline ends came to 19 bases. The germline V gene encodes CDR1 SGHNT and CDR2 YYREEE (reference sequence). The CDR3 is 17 residues long. CDR3 coding DNA: TGTGCCAGCAGCTTGCTTTGGGGCGTTGGGGGAGAAGAGACCCAGTACTTC. It codes for CASSLLWGVGGEETQYF.

The chain recombines TRBV29-1 with TRBJ2-5; the D is unclear. The CDR3 is 11 amino acids. Germline assignment: CDR1 SQVTM and CDR2 ANQGSEA. Trimming cost V 7 bases and J 2 bases, with 8 bases left between them. CDR3 DNA: TGCAGCGCAAGCCTTCAAGAGACCCAGTACTTC. It codes for CSASLQETQYF.

The J gene is TRBJ1-1, the V gene TRBV28; possibly TRBD1 for D (6 bases). CDR3 length: 13 amino acids. Trimming took off 6 bases at V and 2 bases at J, with 10 bases between the two ends. Looked up from germline, CDR1 is MDHEN and CDR2 is SYDVKM. The CDR3 loop reads CASSSDSNTEAFF. The DNA of the CDR3 is TGTGCCAGCAGCTCGGACAGTAACACTGAAGCTTTCTTT.

For the CDR3, the DNA is TGTGCCAGCAGCGTAGGGGACACCGTCTCCTACGAGCAGTACTTC. It yields the protein CASSVGDTVSYEQYF. The V call is TRBV9, the J call TRBJ2-7, with D possibly TRBD1 on 6 matching bases. This CDR3 region has 15 residues. V lost 0 bases, J lost 0 bases, and 10 bases lay in between. Germline V CDR1 and CDR2: SGDLS, YYNGEE.

V and J are TRBV10-3 and TRBJ2-7; 7 bases are shared with TRBD1. The CDR3 totals 14 residues. Looked up from germline, CDR1 is ENHRY and CDR2 is SYGVKD. Trimming took 6 bases from V and 2 from J; bases not matched to a gene: 7. DNA for the CDR3: TGTGCCATCAGGCGGACAGGAACTACCTACGAGCAGTACTTC. It encodes CAIRRTGTTYEQYF.

The sample holds one count of this clone. The chain couples TRBV6-6 to TRBJ2-1, with no clear D. Trimming shortened V by 5 bases and J by 6 bases, and 8 bases separated the two germline ends. Germline V gene lookup returns CDR1 MNHNY and CDR2 SVGAGI (reference sequence). The CDR3 loop spans 12 amino acids. The CDR3 loop reads CASSIDINEQFF. In nucleotides, the CDR3 is TGTGCCAGCAGTATCGACATCAATGAGCAGTTCTTC.

The chain joins TRBV28 to TRBJ1-5; 9 bases are shared with TRBD1. Germline V gives CDR1 MDHEN, CDR2 SYDVKM. Unmatched junction bases numbered 15, after V lost 7 bases and J lost 5 bases. The CDR3 spans 17 residues. The CDR3 DNA follows: TGTGCCAGCATTGGGACAGGGAAAGGGGGGCGGCATCAGCCCCAGCATTTT. Amino acid sequence: CASIGTGKGGRHQPQHF.

CDR3 DNA sequence: TGTGCCACCAGCAGAGATCATTTACGGGGGGGCTACACCTTC. This sequence encodes CATSRDHLRGGYTF. This chain links TRBV15 with TRBJ1-2; D possibly corresponds to TRBD1 (5 bases). This CDR3 spans 14 amino acids. The ends were cut back, 0 bases at V and 8 bases at J, with 13 bases in the middle. Germline CDR1 is LNHNV and CDR2 is YYDKDF (reference sequence). Looking up the rest from reference TRBV15 and TRBJ1-2 gives the full variable domain: DAMVIQNPRYQVTQFGKPVTLSCSQTLNHNVMYWYQQKSSQAPKLLFHYYDKDFNNEADTPDNFQSRRPNTSFCFLDIRSPGLGDTAMYLCATSRDHLRGGYTFGSGTRLTVV.

This clone has a handful of counts. The rearrangement links TRBV19 to TRBJ1-1, with 9 bases matching TRBD1. The CDR3 loop spans 16 amino acids. V was clipped by 3 bases and J by 6 bases; unmatched bases: 11. Germline-derived CDR1 and CDR2 are LNHDA and SQIVND (reference sequence). The CDR3: CASSIFPGQGKAEAFF. DNA for the CDR3: TGTGCCAGTAGTATCTTTCCGGGACAGGGCAAGGCTGAAGCTTTCTTT.

The chain couples TRBV7-6 to TRBJ1-2, with a tentative D call TRBD1 (6 bases). Trimming took 11 bases from V and 1 from J, leaving 17 bases between them. Per the germline V gene, CDR1 is SGHVS and CDR2 is FNYEAQ. The CDR3 length is 14 residues. The CDR3: CACSPGGGNYGYTF. CDR3 DNA: TGTGCCTGCTCACCCGGAGGGGGTAACTATGGCTACACCTTC.

The chain combines TRBV27 with TRBJ1-5; D not resolved. V was pared by 2 bases and J by 6 bases, with 8 bases between. The CDR3 runs to 13 residues. In germline, CDR1 is MNHEY, CDR2 SMNVEV (reference sequence). The CDR3 reads CASSLGILQPQHF. The DNA of the CDR3 is TGTGCCAGCAGTTTAGGGATCCTTCAGCCCCAGCATTTT.

V is TRBV6-6 and J is TRBJ1-1; D is uncertain. V lost 7 bases, J lost 4 bases, and 13 bases lay in between. This CDR3 has 13 residues. Germline loops: CDR1 MNHNY, CDR2 SVGAGI (reference sequence). This CDR3 is CASTLRGVTEAFF. The CDR3 DNA is TGTGCCAGCACCCTACGCGGGGTCACTGAAGCTTTCTTT.

The rearrangement uses TRBV4-1 and TRBJ1-1; D possibly corresponds to TRBD1 (5 bases). The CDR3 sequence is 15 residues long. Between the trimmed V and J ends, which lost 3 bases and 3 bases, there was a span of 14 bases. From germline, CDR1 is MGHRA and CDR2 YSYEKL. The CDR3 DNA follows: TGCGCCAGCAGCCAGCCCCTGGTCAGGGACACTGAAGCTTTCTTT. Translating gives CASSQPLVRDTEAFF.

This rearrangement joins TRBV18 to TRBJ2-1; D gene ambiguous. CDR3 length: 13 amino acids. Germline V gene data show CDR1 as KGHSH and CDR2 as LQKENI. V was pared by 1 base and J by 5 bases, with 6 bases between. CDR3 sequence: CASSPRADNEQFF. The CDR3 DNA follows: TGTGCCAGCTCACCACGGGCAGACAATGAGCAGTTCTTC.

Concerning this clone: The junction and the germline gene differ at one end; a read error may be behind it. The chain recombines TRBV5-1 with TRBJ1-3; a weak D match, TRBD1 (6 bases). CDR3 length equals 13 residues. Looked up from germline, CDR1 is SGHRS and CDR2 is YFSETQ. CDR3 DNA: TGCGCCAGCAGCCCCGGGGGGGGCGCCCACTTAAATTTT. Amino acids: CASSPGGGAHLNF.

This clone was detected only a few times. V usage is TRBV19 and J usage is TRBJ1-5; 7 bases fit TRBD1. With 8 bases clipped from V and 7 bases from J, the junction kept 8 bases outside the gene matches. This CDR3 has 13 residues. Germline V CDR1 and CDR2: LNHDA, SQIVND (reference sequence). CDR3 nucleotide sequence: TGTGCCAGTGCGGACAGGAGAGACCAGCCCCAGCATTTT. Amino acids: CASADRRDQPQHF.

The chain carries TRBV5-1 and TRBJ1-1; TRBD1 might be the D (5 bases). V lost 8 bases to trimming and J lost 3 bases, with 20 bases between them. Germline V gives CDR1 SGHRS, CDR2 YFSETQ. CDR3 length: 15 amino acids. CDR3 residues: CASSSFRDSYTEAFF. CDR3 sequence (DNA): TGCGCCAGTTCCTCGTTCCGGGACTCATACACTGAAGCTTTCTTT.

The chain is built from TRBV6-6 and TRBJ1-4; D is undetermined. This CDR3 is built from 14 residues. Trimming shortened V by 2 bases and J by 6 bases, and 10 bases separated the two germline ends. The germline V gene encodes CDR1 MNHNY and CDR2 SVGAGI (reference sequence). CDR3: CASSYRREDEKLFF. The CDR3 DNA is TGTGCCAGCAGTTACCGGCGGGAAGATGAAAAACTGTTTTTT.